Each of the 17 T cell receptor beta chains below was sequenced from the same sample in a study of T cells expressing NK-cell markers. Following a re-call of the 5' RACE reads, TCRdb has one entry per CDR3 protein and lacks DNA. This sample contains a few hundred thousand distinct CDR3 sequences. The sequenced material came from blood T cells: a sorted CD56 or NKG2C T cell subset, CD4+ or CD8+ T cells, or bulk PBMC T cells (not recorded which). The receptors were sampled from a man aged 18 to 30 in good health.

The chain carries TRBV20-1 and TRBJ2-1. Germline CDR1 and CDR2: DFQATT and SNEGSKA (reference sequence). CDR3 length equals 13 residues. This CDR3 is CSAISAVDNEQFF.

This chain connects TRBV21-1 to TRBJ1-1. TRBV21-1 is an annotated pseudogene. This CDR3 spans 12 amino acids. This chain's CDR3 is CASPNPNTEAFF.

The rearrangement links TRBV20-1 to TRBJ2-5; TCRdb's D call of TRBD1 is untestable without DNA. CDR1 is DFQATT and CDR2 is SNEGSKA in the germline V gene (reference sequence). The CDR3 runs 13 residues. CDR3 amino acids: CSAVIVQGKTQYF.

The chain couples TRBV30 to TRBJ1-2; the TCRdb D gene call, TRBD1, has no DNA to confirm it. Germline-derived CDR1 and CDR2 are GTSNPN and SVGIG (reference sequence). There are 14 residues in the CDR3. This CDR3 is CAWGTGTGGRGYTF.

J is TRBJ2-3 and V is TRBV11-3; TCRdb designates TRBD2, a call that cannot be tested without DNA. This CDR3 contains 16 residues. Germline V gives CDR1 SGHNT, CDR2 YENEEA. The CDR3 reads CASSWRLAGAADTQYF.

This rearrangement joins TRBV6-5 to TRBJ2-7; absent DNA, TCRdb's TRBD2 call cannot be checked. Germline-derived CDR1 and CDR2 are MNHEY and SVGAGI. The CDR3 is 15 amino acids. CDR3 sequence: CASSFKTSAYYEQYF.

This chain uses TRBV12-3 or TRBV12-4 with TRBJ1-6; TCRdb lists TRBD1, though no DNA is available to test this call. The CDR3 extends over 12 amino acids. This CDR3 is CASLGGGSPLHF.

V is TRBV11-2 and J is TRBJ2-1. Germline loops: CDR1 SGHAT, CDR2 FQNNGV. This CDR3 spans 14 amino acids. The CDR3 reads CASNPEAVYNEQFF. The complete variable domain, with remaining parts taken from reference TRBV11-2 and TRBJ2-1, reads EAGVAQSPRYKIIEKRQSVAFWCNPISGHATLYWYQQILGQGPKLLIQFQNNGVVDDSQLPKDRFSAERLKGVDSTLKIQPAKLEDSAVYLCASNPEAVYNEQFFGPGTRLTVL.

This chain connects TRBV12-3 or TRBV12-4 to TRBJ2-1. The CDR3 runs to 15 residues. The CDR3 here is CASSLGTTTLNEQFF.

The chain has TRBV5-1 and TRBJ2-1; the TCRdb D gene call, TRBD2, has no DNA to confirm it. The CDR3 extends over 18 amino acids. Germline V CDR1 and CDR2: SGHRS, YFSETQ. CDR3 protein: CASSLAGASGRPSNEQFF.

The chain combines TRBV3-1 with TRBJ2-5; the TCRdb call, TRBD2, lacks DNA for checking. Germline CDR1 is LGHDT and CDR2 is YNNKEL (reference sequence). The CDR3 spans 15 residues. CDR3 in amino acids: CASSLEAGVRETQYF.

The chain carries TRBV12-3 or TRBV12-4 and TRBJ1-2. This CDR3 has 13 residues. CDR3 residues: CASSLAQGYGYTF.

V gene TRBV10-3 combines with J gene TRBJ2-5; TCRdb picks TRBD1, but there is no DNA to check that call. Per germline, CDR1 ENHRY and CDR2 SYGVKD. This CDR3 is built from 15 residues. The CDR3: CAIRADRRPQETQYF.

The CDR3 protein is CAWSLTFQDFEYF. The chain employs TRBV30 and TRBJ2-3. CDR1 and CDR2 (germline): GTSNPN, SVGIG (reference sequence). This CDR3 region has 13 residues.

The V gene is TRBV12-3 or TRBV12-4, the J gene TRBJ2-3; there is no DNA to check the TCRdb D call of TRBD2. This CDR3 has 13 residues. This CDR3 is CASTVGGGDTQYF.

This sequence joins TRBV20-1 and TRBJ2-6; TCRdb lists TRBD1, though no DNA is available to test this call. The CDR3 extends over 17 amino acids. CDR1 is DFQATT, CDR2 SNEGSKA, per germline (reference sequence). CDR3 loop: CSARVVGGNGGANVLTF.

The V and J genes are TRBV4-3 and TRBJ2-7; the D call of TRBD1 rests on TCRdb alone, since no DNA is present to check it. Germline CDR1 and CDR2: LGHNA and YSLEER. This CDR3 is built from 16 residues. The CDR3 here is CASSQGWTGGSYEQYF.